This T cell receptor beta chain originates from a study of CD8+CD57+ T cells in acquired aplastic anemia (dated by TCRdb to 2017 to 2018). Broadly, across the study: Extracted DNA from sorted CD4+ and CD8+ cells averaged about 2.9 ug, ranging from roughly 0.17 to 27.4 ug. A CD8+CD57+ expansion meant a frequency higher than the mean frequency seen in healthy subjects.

TCR beta VDJ combination and CDR3 sequence profiling used genomic DNA as the template. An Illumina HiSeq 2000 was the platform used for TCR repertoire sequencing. The authors' pipeline ran thus. TRBV/TRBJ rearrangement plots, CDR3 size and DJ length profiles, and Simpson's diversity index were used to evaluate the repertoires. The immunodominant clone was defined as the most abundant DNA sequence in deep sequencing data. CDR3 amino acid sequences were checked for sharing across subjects and were also compared against the VDJdb database and published repertoires. TCRdb reanalyzed the raw reads on its own, using fastp at Q25 for trimming and MiXCR for clone calling, and kept in-frame beta chains. Under each unique CDR3 protein, matching rows form one entry showing the most common genes and DNA. V and J calls and clone size were set by TCRdb, not the authors. For this sample the table gives about 200,000 distinct CDR3 sequences, of which 65% were detected only once. Jointly, the top ten make up roughly 61% of the sample.

Flow cytometry had shown CD8+CD57+ cell expansion in the patients selected for sequencing. Severe acquired aplastic anemia was diagnosed in all patients according to International Study of Aplastic Anemia and Agranulocytosis and Camitta criteria. No therapy had been received by the patients at the time of blood sampling. TCR repertoires of sorted CD4+ and CD8+ blood T cells from severe aplastic anemia patients and healthy subjects were deep-sequenced in the study. In the USA, patient enrollment took place under clinicaltrials.gov protocols 00001620, 01623167, 00001397, 00071045, 00081523 and 00961064. Ficoll-Paque density gradient centrifugation was used to isolate peripheral blood mononuclear cells. Before DNA extraction, CD4+ and CD8+ T cells were sorted by FACS or by magnetic beads. Beyond this particular receptor, the publication reports: Approximately 31 CD8+ CDR3 sequences were found in both patients and controls but appeared to be highly expressed in patients and within the immunodominant clones of the patients. Patients and healthy controls showed no significant difference in CD8+ Simpson's diversity (P=0.060).

Concerning this clonotype: Its cognate antigen has yet to be identified. No base qualities exist here, and no much larger clone lies one base off it.

Trimming at the junction amounts to 0 bases on V and 6 bases on J, and the germline ends lie 6 bases apart. The germline V gene encodes CDR1 MNHEY and CDR2 SVGAGI. The CDR3 starts with the cysteine, ends with the phenylalanine, and has 12 residues. The entry retains the CDR3 DNA only, 36 bases that are in frame from base 1. The receptor chain draws on TRBV6-5 and TRBJ2-7; a confident D gene designation cannot be given. The receptor comes from a human donor with aplastic anemia. The sequencing sample was made of sorted CD4+, CD8+, or CD8+CD57+ T cells (not recorded which) from PBMCs. In nucleotide form, the sequence is TGTGCCAGCAGTTACTCGGGCGGCGAGCAGTACTTC. Its translation is CASSYSGGEQYF.